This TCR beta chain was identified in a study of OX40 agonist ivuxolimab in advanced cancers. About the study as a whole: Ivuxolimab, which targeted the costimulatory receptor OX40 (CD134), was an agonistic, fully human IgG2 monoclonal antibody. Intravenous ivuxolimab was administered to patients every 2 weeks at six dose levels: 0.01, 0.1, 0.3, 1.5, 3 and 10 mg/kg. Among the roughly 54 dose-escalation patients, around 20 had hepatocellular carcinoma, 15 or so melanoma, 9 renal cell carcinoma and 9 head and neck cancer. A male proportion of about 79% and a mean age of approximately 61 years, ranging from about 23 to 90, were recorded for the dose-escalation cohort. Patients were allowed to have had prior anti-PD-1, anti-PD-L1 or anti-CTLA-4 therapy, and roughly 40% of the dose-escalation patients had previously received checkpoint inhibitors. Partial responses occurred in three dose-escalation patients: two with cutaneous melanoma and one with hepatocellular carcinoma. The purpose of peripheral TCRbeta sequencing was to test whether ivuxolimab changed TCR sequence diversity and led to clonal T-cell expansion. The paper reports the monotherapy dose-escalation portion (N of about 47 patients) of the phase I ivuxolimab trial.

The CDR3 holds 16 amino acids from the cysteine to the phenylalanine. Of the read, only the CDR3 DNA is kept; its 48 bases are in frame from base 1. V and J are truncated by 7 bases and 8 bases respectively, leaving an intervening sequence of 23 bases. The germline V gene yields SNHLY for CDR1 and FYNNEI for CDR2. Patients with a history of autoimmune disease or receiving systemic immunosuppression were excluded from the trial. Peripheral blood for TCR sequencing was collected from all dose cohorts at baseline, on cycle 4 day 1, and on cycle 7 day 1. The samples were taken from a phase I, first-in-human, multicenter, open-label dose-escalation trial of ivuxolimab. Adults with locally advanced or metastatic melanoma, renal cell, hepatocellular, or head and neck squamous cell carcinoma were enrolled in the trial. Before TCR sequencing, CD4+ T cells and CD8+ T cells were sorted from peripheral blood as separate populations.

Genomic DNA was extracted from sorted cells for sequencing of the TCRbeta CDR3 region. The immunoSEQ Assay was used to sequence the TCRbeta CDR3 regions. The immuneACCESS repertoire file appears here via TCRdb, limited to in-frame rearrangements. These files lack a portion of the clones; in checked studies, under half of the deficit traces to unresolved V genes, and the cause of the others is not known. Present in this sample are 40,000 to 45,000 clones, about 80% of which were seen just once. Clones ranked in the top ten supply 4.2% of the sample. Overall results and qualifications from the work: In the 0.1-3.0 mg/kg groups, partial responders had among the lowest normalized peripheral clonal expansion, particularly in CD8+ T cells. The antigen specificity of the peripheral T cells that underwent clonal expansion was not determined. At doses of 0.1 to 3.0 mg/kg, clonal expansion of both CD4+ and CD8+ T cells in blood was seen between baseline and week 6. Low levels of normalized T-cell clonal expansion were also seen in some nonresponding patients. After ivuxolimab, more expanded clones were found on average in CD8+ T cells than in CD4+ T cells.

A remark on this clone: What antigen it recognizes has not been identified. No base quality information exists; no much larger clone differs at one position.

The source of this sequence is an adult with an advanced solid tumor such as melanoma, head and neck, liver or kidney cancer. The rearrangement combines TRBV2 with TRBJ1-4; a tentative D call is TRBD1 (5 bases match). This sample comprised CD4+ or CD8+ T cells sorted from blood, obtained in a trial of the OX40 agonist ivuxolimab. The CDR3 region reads CASIPTTGSGSEKLFF. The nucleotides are TGTGCCAGCATACCGACCACAGGCTCCGGGTCCGAAAAACTGTTTTTT.